This TCR beta chain came from a study of cytomegalovirus exposure and HLA in healthy donors. Study as a whole: Early on, a data release was issued that held 80 million to 90 million unique TCRs from HLA-typed donors. Findings and caveats of the study: Most TCRs appeared rarely, but some public TCRs recurred in many donors. No immune exposure information besides CMV serostatus was available.

V was cut by 0 bases and J by 5 bases, with 11 bases left in between. Germline V lookup: CDR1 GTSNPN, CDR2 SVGIG (reference sequence). The CDR3 contains 14 residues. This PCR relied on a set of 60 Vbeta primers and 13 Jbeta primers. Sequencing was performed with immunoSEQ multiplex PCR; in TCRdb, only in-frame clones are kept and a portion is missing. The data contain about 160,000 clones, around 75% of them singletons. A note on this clone: The antigen is undetermined.

This receptor was taken from a female donor in good health and CMV-seronegative. V is TRBV30 and J is TRBJ2-1, with D possibly TRBD2 on 5 matching bases. Sequencing was done on a sample of PBMCs. CDR3 sequence (DNA): TGTGCCTGGAGTGTCGGGATACAGAACAATGAGCAGTTCTTC. It translates to CAWSVGIQNNEQFF.